Listed below are T cell receptor beta chains from one sample, sequenced in a study of response to subunit inactivated influenza vaccine. One entry per CDR3 protein results from TCRdb running MiXCR on the RT-PCR reads. The sample lists 630,000 or so distinct CDR3 sequences; about a sixth were seen once. The sample was PBMCs from blood, taken approximately 12 days after vaccination. The receptors were gathered from a man in his fifties who received an inactivated influenza vaccine. Each CDR3 is given with its conserved first and last residue. A D gene is named only where the DNA matches it firmly. Clone size is shown for a subset of rows, as once, few, many or a class of expanded clone.

J gene,V gene,D gene,clone size,CDR3 protein,CDR3 DNA
TRBJ2-1,TRBV24-1,NA,many,CATSYRVAGEQFF,TGTGCCACCTCATACAGGGTTGCTGGTGAGCAGTTCTTC
TRBJ1-1,TRBV5-1,NA,few,CASSQGTLGTEAFF,TGCGCCAGCAGTCAAGGGACCCTGGGCACTGAAGCTTTCTTT
TRBJ2-7,TRBV7-9,TRBD1,NA,CASSATGQGTHEQYF,TGTGCCAGCAGCGCCACGGGACAGGGGACCCACGAGCAGTACTTC
TRBJ1-1,TRBV12-3/TRBV12-4,TRBD1,few,CASSLGLWSGGLGTEAFF,TGTGCCAGCAGTTTAGGGCTTTGGTCAGGGGGTTTGGGCACTGAAGCTTTCTTT
TRBJ2-7,TRBV12-3/TRBV12-4,NA,NA,CASSAYRDSYEQYF,TGTGCCAGCAGTGCGTACAGAGATTCCTACGAGCAGTACTTC
TRBJ2-2,TRBV4-3,NA,NA,CASSQDRPSSYTGELFF,TGCGCCAGCAGCCAAGATAGGCCTAGTTCCTACACCGGGGAGCTGTTTTTT
TRBJ2-7,TRBV6-2/TRBV6-3,TRBD2,NA,CATTSGVSREQYF,TGTGCCACGACTAGCGGGGTTTCGCGCGAGCAGTACTTC
TRBJ2-7,TRBV5-1,TRBD2,NA,CASSLSGSGKDMGEQYF,TGCGCCAGCAGCTTGTCCGGAAGCGGGAAGGACATGGGGGAGCAGTACTTC
TRBJ1-2,TRBV12-3/TRBV12-4,TRBD1,NA,CASSRTGGANYGYTF,TGTGCCAGCAGCCGAACAGGGGGCGCGAACTATGGCTACACCTTC
TRBJ2-3,TRBV12-3/TRBV12-4,TRBD2,NA,CASTPLAGGLRTDTQYF,TGTGCCAGCACCCCACTAGCGGGGGGCCTGCGCACAGATACGCAGTATTTT
TRBJ1-2,TRBV7-2,TRBD1,few,CASSFDRGDYGYTF,TGTGCCAGCAGCTTCGACAGGGGTGACTATGGCTACACCTTC
TRBJ2-1,TRBV19,TRBD1,NA,CASSISRGRRNEQFF,TGTGCCAGTAGTATAAGCAGGGGGCGGAGAAATGAGCAGTTCTTC
TRBJ2-2,TRBV28,NA,few,CASSLWAGMNTGELFF,TGTGCCAGCAGTTTATGGGCGGGGATGAACACCGGGGAGCTGTTTTTT
TRBJ2-1,TRBV5-1,NA,many,CASSWGSSYNEQFF,TGCGCCAGCAGCTGGGGGAGCTCCTACAATGAGCAGTTCTTC
TRBJ2-7,TRBV20-1,NA,few,CSARAPARSYEQYF,TGCAGTGCTAGAGCACCGGCGCGCTCCTACGAGCAGTACTTC
TRBJ2-7,TRBV19,TRBD2,once,CASKTAGPSYEQYF,TGTGCCAGTAAGACAGCGGGACCCTCCTACGAGCAGTACTTC
TRBJ1-4,TRBV15,TRBD1,NA,CATSRVDRLEEEKLFF,TGTGCCACCAGCAGGGTGGACAGGCTGGAGGAGGAAAAACTGTTTTTT
TRBJ2-3,TRBV6-2/TRBV6-3,NA,few,CASSGRDPPRYF,TGTGCCAGCAGTGGCCGGGACCCTCCTCGATATTTT
TRBJ2-2,TRBV18,NA,few,CASSPQANTGELFF,TGTGCCAGCTCACCGCAGGCGAACACCGGGGAGCTGTTTTTT
TRBJ2-2,TRBV11-3,NA,NA,CASSLGLSSSDGELFF,TGTGCCAGCAGCTTAGGTTTGTCCAGCAGCGACGGGGAGCTGTTTTTT
TRBJ2-5,TRBV29-1,TRBD1,NA,CSVVRDRGETQYF,TGCAGCGTTGTAAGAGACAGGGGTGAGACCCAGTACTTC
TRBJ2-1,TRBV28,TRBD2,few,CARAPWAGGRNEQFF,TGTGCCAGAGCACCTTGGGCGGGAGGGAGGAATGAGCAGTTCTTC
TRBJ1-4,TRBV4-2,NA,NA,CASSQDLQGEKLFF,TGTGCCAGCAGCCAAGATTTGCAGGGTGAAAAACTGTTTTTT